The 21 T cell receptor beta chains presented below share a single source sample, sequenced in a study of cytomegalovirus exposure and HLA in healthy donors. The PCR was carried out with 60 Vbeta primers and 13 Jbeta primers. Profiling relied on immunoSEQ multiplex PCR, and the TCRdb table lists in-frame clones only, not all of them. The sample includes under 150,000 clones, 70% to 80% seen only once; the top ten take more than 1.5%. Sequencing was performed on PBMCs. The origin of the receptors is a woman between 18 and 29 years old in good health and CMV-seronegative.

This chain connects TRBV5-1 to TRBJ2-7, with 11 bases that match TRBD2. Per germline, CDR1 SGHRS and CDR2 YFSETQ. The CDR3 extends over 15 amino acids. Unmatched junction bases numbered 4, after V lost 2 bases and J lost 3 bases. Here the CDR3 reads CASSLTSGGYYEQYF. The CDR3 DNA reads TGCGCCAGCAGCTTAACTAGCGGGGGTTACTACGAGCAGTACTTC.

The chain has TRBV4-1 and TRBJ2-5; 10 bases agree with TRBD2. From germline, CDR1 is MGHRA and CDR2 YSYEKL. Germline trimming cut 1 base from V and 5 bases from J; bases unmatched to any gene: 4. The CDR3 sequence is 15 residues long. CDR3 DNA: TGCGCCAGCAGCCAAGGCACTAGCGGGGTGGAGACCCAGTACTTC. Protein sequence: CASSQGTSGVETQYF.

This clone was recorded only once. This chain uses TRBV28 with TRBJ1-4; D not certain. This CDR3 contains 12 residues. Per germline, CDR1 MDHEN and CDR2 SYDVKM. V was trimmed by 8 bases and J by 5 bases, leaving 9 bases between them. CDR3 sequence (DNA): TGTGCCAGCGTTTCGGAGAATGAAAAACTGTTTTTT. Translated: CASVSENEKLFF. Based on the CDR3 plus reference TRBV28 and TRBJ1-4, the full variable domain is DVKVTQSSRYLVKRTGEKVFLECVQDMDHENMFWYRQDPGLGLRLIYFSYDVKMKEKGDIPEGYSVSREKKERFSLILESASTNQTSMYLCASVSENEKLFFGSGTQLSVL.

The CDR3 DNA reads TGCGCCAGCAGAGACAGAGGAACTAATGAAAAACTGTTTTTT. This codes for CASRDRGTNEKLFF. This chain uses TRBV10-1 with TRBJ1-4; D perhaps matches TRBD1 (5 bases). This CDR3 contains 14 residues. The germline V gene has CDR1 WNHNN and CDR2 SYGVQD (reference sequence). Deletions cut 6 bases from V and 1 base from J, with 9 bases between.

V and J are TRBV2 and TRBJ2-3, with 9 bases fitting TRBD2. Trimming removed 3 bases from V and 6 bases from J; junction bases left unmatched: 19. Germline loops: CDR1 SNHLY, CDR2 FYNNEI. The CDR3 length is 19 residues. The CDR3 sequence is CASSDFGSGGAFWRDTQYF. The CDR3 DNA sequence: TGTGCCAGCAGTGATTTCGGTAGCGGGGGCGCGTTCTGGAGGGATACGCAGTATTTT.

The rearrangement uses TRBV6-5 and TRBJ2-2, with a tentative D call TRBD1 (5 bases). There are 16 residues in the CDR3. Trimming left V 2 bases short and J 3 bases short, with 13 bases between. Germline V gives CDR1 MNHEY, CDR2 SVGAGI. The CDR3 here is CASSYRTPSYTGELFF. CDR3 nucleotides: TGTGCCAGCAGTTACCGGACACCGAGTTACACCGGGGAGCTGTTTTTT.

This chain joins TRBV25-1 and TRBJ2-3; 9 bases align to TRBD1. This CDR3 contains 16 residues. V trimming: 3 bases; J trimming: 3 bases; junction bases outside the gene matches: 7. CDR1 is MGHDK, CDR2 SYGVNS, per germline. CDR3 sequence: CASSDTLDRGTDTQYF. The CDR3 DNA is TGTGCCAGCAGTGACACATTGGACAGGGGAACAGATACGCAGTATTTT.

The V and J genes are TRBV6-1 and TRBJ1-4; 9 bases fit TRBD1. The length of the CDR3 is 14 residues. The junction had 4 bases not matched to a gene; V was cut back by 3 bases and J by 8 bases. Per germline, CDR1 MNHNS and CDR2 SASEGT. In DNA, the CDR3 is TGTGCCAGCAGTGAGGGGACAGGGCTCGAAAAACTGTTTTTT. This sequence encodes CASSEGTGLEKLFF.

The rearrangement links TRBV4-1 to TRBJ2-7; perhaps TRBD1 as D (6 bases). From germline, CDR1 is MGHRA and CDR2 YSYEKL. The CDR3 runs to 14 residues. Trimming stripped 4 bases from V and 3 bases from J, with 13 bases between. The CDR3 DNA sequence: TGCGCCAGCAGCCTCCAGGGGTGGGGCTACGAGCAGTACTTC. Its protein is CASSLQGWGYEQYF.

The chain couples TRBV29-1 to TRBJ2-5; possibly TRBD2 for D (6 bases). Germline CDR1 is SQVTM and CDR2 is ANQGSEA. This CDR3 is built from 11 residues. CDR3 protein: CTVREDKYQYF. In DNA form, the CDR3 reads TGCACCGTGAGGGAGGATAAATACCAGTACTTC.

The chain is built from TRBV7-9 and TRBJ2-1, with 8 nucleotides matching TRBD2. This CDR3 has 15 amino acids. The V and J ends lost 4 bases and 4 bases, in that order; junction bases with no gene match: 6. Germline values: CDR1 SEHNR, CDR2 FQNEAQ (reference sequence). CDR3 sequence (DNA): TGTGCCAGCAGCTCGGGACTAGAGGGTTACAATGAGCAGTTCTTC. Its translation is CASSSGLEGYNEQFF.

The chain is built from TRBV5-6 and TRBJ1-4; D call uncertain. V was shortened by 6 bases and J by 0 bases, with 9 bases between the two germline ends. The CDR3 has 14 amino acids. Germline V gene lookup returns CDR1 SGHDT and CDR2 YYEEEE. CDR3 in amino acids: CASTAEPTNEKLFF. CDR3 sequence (DNA): TGTGCCAGCACCGCGGAACCAACTAATGAAAAACTGTTTTTT.

The V and J genes are TRBV2 and TRBJ2-1; 10 nucleotides align to TRBD2. Germline CDR1 reads SNHLY; CDR2 reads FYNNEI. Losses at the gene ends were 3 bases for V and 4 bases for J; bases not matched to a gene: 6. The CDR3 has 16 residues. CDR3 DNA: TGTGCCAGCAGTGACCTAAGCGGGGGGGCTTACAATGAGCAGTTCTTC. Translation gives CASSDLSGGAYNEQFF.

This chain connects TRBV28 to TRBJ2-1, with D perhaps TRBD2 (6 bases). Between the trimmed V and J ends, which lost 4 bases and 4 bases, there was a span of 14 bases. CDR3 length: 15 residues. Germline lookup yields CDR1 MDHEN and CDR2 SYDVKM. The CDR3 here is CASSSGAGYYNEQFF. CDR3 sequence (DNA): TGTGCCAGCAGTTCAGGAGCGGGCTATTACAATGAGCAGTTCTTC.

The CDR3 loop is CASRRDSRNTDTQYF. DNA of the CDR3: TGTGCCAGCAGACGGGACAGTAGAAACACAGATACGCAGTATTTT. The chain carries TRBV28 and TRBJ2-3; 7 bases align to TRBD1. The CDR3 totals 15 residues. V lost 6 bases to trimming and J lost 2 bases; unmatched junction nucleotides: 8. In germline, CDR1 is MDHEN, CDR2 SYDVKM.

The chain carries TRBV7-2 and TRBJ1-1; the D is unclear. V dropped 3 bases and J dropped 5 bases, with 7 bases sitting between them. Germline lookup yields CDR1 SGHTA and CDR2 FQGNSA. The CDR3 is made up of 12 amino acids. CDR3 loop: CASSFLNTEAFF. The CDR3, as DNA: TGTGCCAGCAGCTTCCTAAATACTGAAGCTTTCTTT.

The gene calls are TRBV30 and TRBJ1-5; a weak D match, TRBD1 (5 bases). This CDR3 has 14 residues. In germline, CDR1 is GTSNPN, CDR2 SVGIG (reference sequence). Trimming removed 4 bases at V and 1 base at J, with 11 bases between. CDR3 bases: TGTGCCTGGACAACAGGAGACAGCAATCAGCCCCAGCATTTT. As protein: CAWTTGDSNQPQHF. Based on the CDR3 plus reference TRBV30 and TRBJ1-5, the full variable domain is SQTIHQWPATLVQPVGSPLSLECTVEGTSNPNLYWYRQAAGRGLQLLFYSVGIGQISSEVPQNLSASRPQDRQFILSSKKLLLSDSGFYLCAWTTGDSNQPQHFGDGTRLSIL.

This clone was seen just once. The chain combines TRBV5-6 with TRBJ1-1; 9 bases are a match to TRBD1. J was trimmed by 4 bases and V by 4 bases; bases with no gene match: 8. In germline, CDR1 is SGHDT, CDR2 YYEEEE. The CDR3 runs 15 residues. The CDR3 region is CASSGGTGRGTEAFF. The CDR3 DNA sequence: TGTGCCAGCAGCGGAGGGACAGGGCGGGGCACTGAAGCTTTCTTT.

The chain has TRBV27 and TRBJ2-3, with TRBD1 identical over 9 bases. The CDR3 is 19 residues long. V lost 0 bases and J lost 1; bases outside the gene matches: 11. CDR1 MNHEY and CDR2 SMNVEV come from the germline V gene (reference sequence). The CDR3 DNA is TGTGCCAGCAGTTTATCGAGGGGGGACAGGGTCGATGGCACAGATACGCAGTATTTT. As protein: CASSLSRGDRVDGTDTQYF.

The chain couples TRBV5-1 to TRBJ1-1; D perhaps matches TRBD1 (5 bases). The germline V gene has CDR1 SGHRS and CDR2 YFSETQ. The CDR3 loop spans 14 amino acids. Trimming shortened V by 6 bases and J by 4 bases, and 16 bases separated the two germline ends. The CDR3 region has the DNA TGCGCCAGCACCCGAGATGGGGGGGGCACTGAAGCTTTCTTT. This translates into CASTRDGGGTEAFF.

The chain employs TRBV6-1 and TRBJ2-1, with TRBD2 matching 9 bases. J was trimmed by 4 bases and V by 6 bases; bases with no gene match: 4. Germline CDR1 MNHNS, CDR2 SASEGT. The CDR3 is 14 amino acids. This CDR3 is CASRTSGAYNEQFF. The CDR3 DNA is TGTGCCAGCAGGACTAGCGGAGCTTACAATGAGCAGTTCTTC.